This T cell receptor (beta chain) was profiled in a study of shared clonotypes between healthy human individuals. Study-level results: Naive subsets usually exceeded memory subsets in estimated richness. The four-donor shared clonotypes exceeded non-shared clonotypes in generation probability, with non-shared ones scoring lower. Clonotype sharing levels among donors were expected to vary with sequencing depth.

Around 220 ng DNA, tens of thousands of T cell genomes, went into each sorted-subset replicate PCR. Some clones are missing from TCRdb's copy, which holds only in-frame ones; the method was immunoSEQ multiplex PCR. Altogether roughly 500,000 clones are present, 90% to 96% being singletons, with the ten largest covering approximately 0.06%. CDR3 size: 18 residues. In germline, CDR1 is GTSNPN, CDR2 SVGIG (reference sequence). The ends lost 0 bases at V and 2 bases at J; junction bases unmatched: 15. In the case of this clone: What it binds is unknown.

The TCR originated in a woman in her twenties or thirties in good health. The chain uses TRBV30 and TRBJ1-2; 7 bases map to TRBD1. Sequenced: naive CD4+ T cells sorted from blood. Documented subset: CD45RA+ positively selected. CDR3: CAWSVEMILDRVNYGYTF. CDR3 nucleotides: TGTGCCTGGAGTGTAGAAATGATTTTAGACAGGGTGAACTATGGCTACACCTTC. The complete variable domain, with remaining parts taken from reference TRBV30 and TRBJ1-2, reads SQTIHQWPATLVQPVGSPLSLECTVEGTSNPNLYWYRQAAGRGLQLLFYSVGIGQISSEVPQNLSASRPQDRQFILSSKKLLLSDSGFYLCAWSVEMILDRVNYGYTFGSGTRLTVV.